The text below deals with one T cell receptor beta chain. This record belongs to a study of blood T cell repertoires in COVID-19. Using immunoSEQ multiplex PCR, the repertoire was profiled, and TCRdb retains in-frame clones only, with some absent. In the table there are fewer than 250,000 clones, about 83% of which are singletons. The CDR3 spans 11 residues. The germline V gene has CDR1 SGHNT and CDR2 YYREEE (reference sequence). With V trimmed by 5 bases and J by 7 bases, 2 bases remained unmatched. This rearrangement joins TRBV5-4 to TRBJ1-2, with TRBD1 identical over 7 bases. Sample: peripheral blood. This TCR was sampled from a woman aged 45-59 years with acute or convalescent COVID-19. The CDR3: CASRSGGGYTF. CDR3 bases: TGTGCCAGCAGGTCAGGGGGTGGCTACACCTTC.